This is a list of T cell receptor beta chains from one sample in a study of cytomegalovirus exposure and HLA in healthy donors. TCRdb's copy holds only in-frame clones and misses some; the assay was immunoSEQ multiplex PCR. The data hold approximately 150,000 clones, with 77% observed a single time. Material for sequencing was PBMCs. These receptors were collected from a man under 40 in good health and CMV-seropositive. CDR3s include the opening cysteine and the closing phenylalanine or tryptophan. D genes are given only for firm matches. Only part of the rows carry a size: once, few, many, or a class if the clone is expanded.

J gene | V gene | clone size | D gene | CDR3 protein | CDR3 DNA
TRBJ2-3 | TRBV6-1 | few | - | CASSLQGPDTQYF | TGTGCCAGCAGCCTACAGGGCCCAGATACGCAGTATTTT
TRBJ2-7 | TRBV5-1 | - | TRBD1 | CASSPVGQTSYEQYF | TGCGCCAGCAGCCCGGTGGGACAGACTTCCTACGAGCAGTACTTC
TRBJ2-5 | TRBV27 | - | - | CASSLRDTETQYF | TGTGCCAGCAGTTTACGGGACACGGAGACCCAGTACTTC
TRBJ1-4 | TRBV2 | few | - | CASSGDMLNEKLFF | TGTGCCAGCAGTGGTGACATGCTTAATGAAAAACTGTTTTTT
TRBJ2-1 | TRBV9 | - | - | CASSVQDIPNNEQFF | TGTGCCAGCAGCGTACAGGACATCCCGAACAATGAGCAGTTCTTC
TRBJ2-3 | TRBV29-1 | once | TRBD2 | CSDNPPGLVYTIHSTDTQYF | TGCAGCGATAATCCCCCGGGACTAGTCTATACCATCCACAGCACAGATACGCAGTATTTT
TRBJ2-5 | TRBV6-1 | few | - | CASSEASQETQYF | TGTGCCAGCAGTGAAGCCAGTCAAGAGACCCAGTACTTC
TRBJ2-2 | TRBV7-3 | - | - | CASSLFPGAGELFF | TGTGCCAGCAGCTTATTTCCCGGGGCCGGGGAGCTGTTTTTT
TRBJ1-2 | TRBV27 | - | TRBD1 | CASRHTGGPVKGYTF | TGTGCCAGCAGGCACACAGGGGGCCCGGTGAAGGGCTACACCTTC
TRBJ2-7 | TRBV6-1 | - | TRBD2 | CASSESGGAYEQYF | TGTGCCAGCAGTGAAAGCGGGGGAGCCTACGAGCAGTACTTC
TRBJ2-1 | TRBV5-1 | few | TRBD2 | CASSLEQGGYNEQFF | TGCGCCAGCAGCTTGGAGCAGGGAGGGTACAATGAGCAGTTCTTC
TRBJ2-7 | TRBV7-6 | - | - | CASSLARGSYEQYF | TGTGCCAGCAGCTTAGCAAGGGGATCCTACGAGCAGTACTTC
TRBJ2-7 | TRBV6-5 | - | - | CASSWPRSYEQYF | TGTGCCAGCAGTTGGCCCCGCTCCTACGAGCAGTACTTC
TRBJ2-5 | TRBV2 | - | - | CASSDGVMKTQYF | TGTGCCAGCAGTGACGGGGTTATGAAGACCCAGTACTTC
TRBJ2-7 | TRBV19 | - | - | CASSIDSDTYEQYF | TGTGCCAGTAGTATAGACAGCGATACCTACGAGCAGTACTTC
TRBJ2-7 | TRBV20-1 | - | - | CSARVGPEQYF | TGCAGTGCTAGAGTGGGGCCCGAGCAGTACTTC
TRBJ2-5 | TRBV7-9 | few | TRBD1 | CASSSDRAFGTQYF | TGTGCCAGCAGCTCGGACAGGGCTTTCGGGACCCAGTACTTC
TRBJ2-7 | TRBV7-3 | - | - | CASSLLGGSPSSEQYF | TGTGCCAGCAGCTTGCTCGGCGGAAGTCCTTCCAGCGAGCAGTACTTC
TRBJ2-3 | TRBV11-2 | - | TRBD1 | CASSRGRGGGTDTQYF | TGTGCCAGCAGCCGAGGGAGAGGGGGCGGCACAGATACGCAGTATTTT
TRBJ1-4 | TRBV19 | - | - | CASSIDGSATNEKLFF | TGTGCCAGTAGTATAGACGGGTCTGCGACTAATGAAAAACTGTTTTTT
TRBJ2-7 | TRBV28 | - | TRBD1 | CASRIGTASYEQYF | TGTGCCAGCAGGATCGGGACAGCCTCCTACGAGCAGTACTTC
TRBJ2-1 | TRBV5-4 | - | - | CASSLEHVNEQFF | TGTGCCAGCAGCTTGGAACACGTCAATGAGCAGTTCTTC